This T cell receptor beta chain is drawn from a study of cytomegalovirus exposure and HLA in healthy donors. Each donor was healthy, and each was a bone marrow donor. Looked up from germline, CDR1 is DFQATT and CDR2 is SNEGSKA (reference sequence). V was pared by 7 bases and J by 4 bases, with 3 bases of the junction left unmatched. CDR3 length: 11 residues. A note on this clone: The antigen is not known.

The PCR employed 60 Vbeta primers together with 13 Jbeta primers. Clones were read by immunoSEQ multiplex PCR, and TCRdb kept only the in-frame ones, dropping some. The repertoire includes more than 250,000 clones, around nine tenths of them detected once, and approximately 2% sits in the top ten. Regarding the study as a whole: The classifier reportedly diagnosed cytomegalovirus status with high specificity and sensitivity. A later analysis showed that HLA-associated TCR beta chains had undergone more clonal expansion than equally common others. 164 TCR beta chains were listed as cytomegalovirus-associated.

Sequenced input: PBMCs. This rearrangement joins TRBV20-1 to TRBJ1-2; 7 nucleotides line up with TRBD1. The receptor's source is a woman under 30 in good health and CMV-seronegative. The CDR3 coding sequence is TGCAGTGTTCCAGGGGGCTATGGCTACACCTTC. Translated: CSVPGGYGYTF.